The 25 T cell receptor beta chains presented below share a single source sample, sequenced in a study of radiotherapy plus CTLA-4 blockade in lung cancer. Profiled with immunoSEQ multiplex PCR; TCRdb holds only in-frame clones, not every one. Of roughly 66,000 clones in the sample, around 83% were seen once. The sequences come from peripheral blood, collected from a patient treated with radiotherapy plus ipilimumab. The receptors here all came from a human donor with non-small cell lung cancer who had a partial response to radiotherapy plus ipilimumab.

The rearrangement uses TRBV28 and TRBJ1-5, with 7 bases that match TRBD1. Trimming removed 10 bases from V and 0 bases from J; junction bases left unmatched: 9. Germline V gives CDR1 MDHEN, CDR2 SYDVKM. The CDR3 has 15 residues. In nucleotides, the CDR3 is TGTGCCACCCGCCGGGACAGAAATAGCAATCAGCCCCAGCATTTT. This gives the protein CATRRDRNSNQPQHF.

On this clone: Other DNA sequences in the same sample also yield this CDR3. V usage is TRBV5-1 and J usage is TRBJ2-2; 8 bases line up with TRBD1. This CDR3 spans 15 amino acids. Losses at the gene ends were 2 bases for V and 4 bases for J; bases not matched to a gene: 4. Germline CDR1 reads SGHRS; CDR2 reads YFSETQ. In DNA, the CDR3 is TGCGCCAGCAGCTTCCGGACAGGGTCCACCGGGGAGCTGTTTTTT. Its protein is CASSFRTGSTGELFF.

The rearrangement joins TRBV30 to TRBJ1-4; the match to TRBD1 covers 9 bases. This CDR3 has 16 amino acids. V shed 4 bases and J 6 bases; nucleotides not matched to a gene: 12. CDR1 and CDR2 from the germline V gene are GTSNPN and SVGIG (reference sequence). The CDR3 nucleotides read TGTGCCTGGACCGGACAGGGGAGAAGAGCTTATGAAAAACTGTTTTTT. Translated: CAWTGQGRRAYEKLFF.

The chain is built from TRBV2 and TRBJ1-5; no clear D gene. Trimming removed 2 bases at V and 0 bases at J, with 5 bases between. Germline V lookup: CDR1 SNHLY, CDR2 FYNNEI. CDR3 size: 14 residues. CDR3 residues: CASSESPSNQPQHF. The CDR3 coding sequence is TGTGCCAGCAGTGAAAGCCCTAGCAATCAGCCCCAGCATTTT.

In its sample, this clone was seen a few times. This sequence joins TRBV6-5 and TRBJ2-7, with D perhaps matching TRBD2 (6 bases). This CDR3 is built from 14 residues. V was pared by 2 bases and J by 3 bases, with 11 bases between. Germline values: CDR1 MNHEY, CDR2 SVGAGI. DNA for the CDR3: TGTGCCAGCAGTTACCGGGACTTGGGCTACGAGCAGTACTTC. Translating it yields CASSYRDLGYEQYF.

Regarding this clone: The germline gene is not matched at one end of the junction; a read error may be the cause. The CDR3 bases are TGTGCCAGCAGTTCAACCGGACAGGAATGG. Its translation is CASSSTGQEW. The rearrangement uses TRBV28 and TRBJ1-1; TRBD1 matches 7 bases. The CDR3 runs 10 residues. Germline CDR1 MDHEN, CDR2 SYDVKM.

This clone came up a few times. The chain has TRBV5-6 and TRBJ2-7; 8 nucleotides match TRBD1. This CDR3 region has 16 residues. V shed 1 base and J 2 bases; nucleotides not matched to a gene: 8. Germline CDR1 reads SGHDT; CDR2 reads YYEEEE. The CDR3 is CASSLFRLQGAYEQYF. The DNA of the CDR3 is TGTGCCAGCAGCTTGTTTAGATTACAGGGGGCCTACGAGCAGTACTTC.

The chain employs TRBV7-8 and TRBJ1-1; D gene ambiguous. This CDR3 spans 14 amino acids. With 1 base removed from V and 1 base from J, the gap between germline ends came to 7 bases. Germline values: CDR1 SGHVS, CDR2 FQNEAQ. In nucleotides, the CDR3 is TGTGCCAGCAGCTTAGACGAGGGGAACACTGAAGCTTTCTTT. This encodes CASSLDEGNTEAFF.

This chain uses TRBV7-2 with TRBJ1-1; D may be TRBD1 (6 bases). Per germline, CDR1 SGHTA and CDR2 FQGNSA. The CDR3 is 14 residues long. Trimming took 3 bases from V and 4 from J, leaving 12 bases between them. The CDR3 loop reads CASSLGGRGTEAFF. DNA of the CDR3: TGTGCCAGCAGCTTGGGGGGGCGAGGCACTGAAGCTTTCTTT.

The rearrangement uses TRBV10-3 and TRBJ2-3; 11 positions match TRBD2. CDR3 size: 14 residues. Germline V gives CDR1 ENHRY, CDR2 SYGVKD. With V trimmed by 3 bases and J by 5 bases, 1 base remained unmatched. The CDR3 sequence is CAISEGTSGDTQYF. CDR3 bases: TGTGCCATCAGTGAAGGGACTAGCGGAGATACGCAGTATTTT.

This chain connects TRBV18 to TRBJ1-2; 7 bases map to TRBD1. V gave up 0 bases and J gave up 3 bases; unmatched junction bases: 4. The CDR3 sequence is 15 residues long. The germline V gene has CDR1 KGHSH and CDR2 LQKENI. The CDR3 is CASSPPIGTDYGYTF. CDR3 DNA: TGTGCCAGCTCACCACCGATCGGGACAGACTATGGCTACACCTTC.

V and J are TRBV11-3 and TRBJ2-1, with TRBD2 matching 8 bases. The junction had 11 bases not matched to a gene; V was cut back by 4 bases and J by 9 bases. The CDR3 loop spans 15 amino acids. The germline V gene has CDR1 SGHNT and CDR2 YENEEA. CDR3 region: CASSSRGLGAGEQFF. The CDR3 region has the DNA TGTGCCAGCAGCTCGCGGGGACTAGGGGCGGGTGAGCAGTTCTTC.

This chain links TRBV11-2 with TRBJ2-1; perhaps TRBD1 as D (6 bases). V gave up 7 bases and J gave up 1 base, with 11 bases separating them. The CDR3 is 14 amino acids. Germline V CDR1 and CDR2: SGHAT, FQNNGV. For the CDR3, the DNA is TGTGCCAGCACCACCAGGGGATCCTACAATGAGCAGTTCTTC. Protein product: CASTTRGSYNEQFF.

The chain has TRBV7-9 and TRBJ2-3; unclear D gene. CDR3 length equals 13 residues. V was trimmed by 5 bases and J by 6 bases, leaving 12 bases between them. CDR1 and CDR2 (germline): SEHNR, FQNEAQ (reference sequence). The CDR3 coding sequence is TGTGCCAGCAGCAAAGACTCCGGCGATACGCAGTATTTT. This encodes CASSKDSGDTQYF.

This chain uses TRBV7-9 with TRBJ2-1; D perhaps matches TRBD1 (5 bases). CDR1 is SEHNR and CDR2 is FQNEAQ in the germline V gene (reference sequence). This CDR3 contains 13 residues. V was pared by 3 bases and J by 5 bases, with 8 bases between. CDR3 residues: CASSFDSHNEQFF. The CDR3 DNA is TGTGCCAGCAGCTTCGACAGTCACAATGAGCAGTTCTTC. The full variable domain, rest sourced from reference TRBV7-9 and TRBJ2-1, is DTGVSQNPRHKITKRGQNVTFRCDPISEHNRLYWYRQTLGQGPEFLTYFQNEAQLEKSRLLSDRFSAERPKGSFSTLEIQRTEQGDSAMYLCASSFDSHNEQFFGPGTRLTVL.

This clone has just a few counts. This chain links TRBV11-1 with TRBJ2-7; possibly TRBD1 for D (5 bases). In germline, CDR1 is SGHAT, CDR2 FQDESV (reference sequence). V gave up 5 bases and J gave up 0 bases, with 11 bases separating them. The CDR3 has 14 residues. The CDR3 loop reads CASSTRQPSYEQYF. CDR3 nucleotides: TGTGCCAGCAGCACCAGACAGCCCTCCTACGAGCAGTACTTC.

This clone was detected only a few times. The chain employs TRBV5-4 and TRBJ1-5; no clear D gene. CDR3 length equals 13 residues. Germline V CDR1 and CDR2: SGHNT, YYREEE (reference sequence). Trimming left V 5 bases short and J 3 bases short, with 9 bases between. As DNA, the CDR3 is TGTGCCAGCAGTGGCGGGGTCAATCAGCCCCAGCATTTT. Amino acid sequence: CASSGGVNQPQHF.

The CDR3 loop is CASSYDGGTIYF. Written as DNA, the CDR3 is TGTGCCAGCAGTTACGATGGCGGGACCATATATTTT. The chain links TRBV28 to TRBJ1-3, with no clear D. The V end was cut by 4 bases, the J end by 10 bases, with 11 bases between. The germline V gene has CDR1 MDHEN and CDR2 SYDVKM. The CDR3 runs to 12 residues.

The chain links TRBV28 to TRBJ2-1; 15 bases fit TRBD2. The CDR3 is made up of 19 amino acids. Germline CDR1 reads MDHEN; CDR2 reads SYDVKM. V gave up 2 bases and J gave up 1 base; unmatched junction bases: 6. The CDR3 DNA reads as TGTGCCAGCAGTTTAACCCCAGGACTAGCGGGAGGGTCCTACAATGAGCAGTTCTTC. Residues: CASSLTPGLAGGSYNEQFF.

This clone was found once. This chain connects TRBV7-9 to TRBJ2-7; possible D gene TRBD1, 6 bases. This CDR3 is 14 amino acids long. Germline CDR1 reads SEHNR; CDR2 reads FQNEAQ (reference sequence). V was trimmed by 1 base and J by 7 bases, leaving 14 bases between them. The CDR3 loop is CASSLDGIGGEQYF. The CDR3 region has the DNA TGTGCCAGCAGCTTAGACGGGATAGGGGGTGAGCAGTACTTC.

The chain links TRBV19 to TRBJ2-1, with D possibly TRBD2 on 5 matching bases. Germline V gene lookup returns CDR1 LNHDA and CDR2 SQIVND (reference sequence). V lost 7 bases, J lost 0 bases, and 10 bases lay in between. CDR3 length equals 14 residues. CDR3 loop: CASKTRGSYNEQFF. The CDR3 DNA reads TGTGCCAGTAAGACTCGGGGCTCCTACAATGAGCAGTTCTTC. The complete variable domain, with remaining parts taken from reference TRBV19 and TRBJ2-1, reads DGGITQSPKYLFRKEGQNVTLSCEQNLNHDAMYWYRQDPGQGLRLIYYSQIVNDFQKGDIAEGYSVSREKKESFPLTVTSAQKNPTAFYLCASKTRGSYNEQFFGPGTRLTVL.

The rearrangement joins TRBV7-2 to TRBJ1-2; no clear D gene. The germline V and J ends were trimmed by 5 bases and 0 bases, with 13 bases remaining between them. CDR3 length: 15 residues. Germline V CDR1 and CDR2: SGHTA, FQGNSA. CDR3 loop: CASSPERRANYGYTF. The CDR3 DNA follows: TGTGCCAGCAGCCCAGAGAGACGGGCTAACTATGGCTACACCTTC. Together with reference TRBV7-2 and TRBJ1-2, the CDR3 gives the full variable domain: GAGVSQSPSNKVTEKGKDVELRCDPISGHTALYWYRQSLGQGLEFLIYFQGNSAPDKSGLPSDRFSAERTGGSVSTLTIQRTQQEDSAVYLCASSPERRANYGYTFGSGTRLTVV.

The V gene is TRBV18, the J gene TRBJ2-3; D gene ambiguous. Trimming removed 6 bases at V and 3 bases at J, with 13 bases between. This CDR3 has 14 amino acids. Germline-derived CDR1 and CDR2 are KGHSH and LQKENI. The CDR3 here is CASSPWQSTDTQYF. The CDR3 nucleotides are TGTGCCAGCTCTCCCTGGCAGTCTACAGATACGCAGTATTTT.

The chain uses TRBV10-3 and TRBJ2-5; TRBD1 matches at 7 bases. The J call may be faulty, since TRBJ2-7 better matches the DNA end. CDR3 length: 13 residues. Germline V gives CDR1 ENHRY, CDR2 SYGVKD. CDR3 amino acids: CAISGTDSYEQYF. The DNA of the CDR3 is TGTGCCATCAGCGGGACAGACTCCTACGAGCAGTACTTC.

This chain joins TRBV5-4 and TRBJ2-7; 12 nucleotides align to TRBD1. J lost 5 bases, V lost 0 bases, and 6 bases had no gene match. Germline CDR1 reads SGHNT; CDR2 reads YYREEE (reference sequence). The CDR3 consists of 16 residues. This CDR3 is CASSLGGTGGGDEQYF. In DNA, the CDR3 is TGTGCCAGCAGCTTGGGGGGGACAGGGGGCGGCGACGAGCAGTACTTC.